These T cell receptor beta chains were read from a single sample in a study of blood T cell repertoires in COVID-19. Sequenced by immunoSEQ multiplex PCR; TCRdb stores in-frame clones only, minus some. The sample lists about 220,000 clones; about 87% were seen once. Sequenced input: PBMCs or T cells enriched from blood (not recorded which). Receptor source: a woman in her twenties or thirties who had recovered from COVID-19. CDR3s include the opening cysteine and the closing phenylalanine or tryptophan. A D gene is named only where the DNA matches it firmly.

V gene	D gene	J gene	CDR3 protein
TRBV19	-	TRBJ1-6	CASSPDLGSPLHF
TRBV7-9	TRBD1	TRBJ1-6	CASSPRQGNSPLHF
TRBV12-5	TRBD1	TRBJ1-1	CASGLGQGDTEAFF
TRBV7-8	-	TRBJ1-5	CASSLLQGGQPQHF
TRBV11-2	-	TRBJ1-2	CASRTTRGSNYGYTF
TRBV7-2	TRBD1	TRBJ1-2	CASSYDLQGGPGYTF
TRBV3-1/TRBV3-2	TRBD1	TRBJ1-6	CASSWGQDNSPLHF
TRBV4-3	-	TRBJ2-2	CASSQEGDTGELFF
TRBV4-1	-	TRBJ1-5	CASSQGSTGNQPQHF
TRBV4-3	TRBD1	TRBJ2-2	CASSGDRVVTGELFF
TRBV15	-	TRBJ1-1	CATSRDYEEGYTEAFF
TRBV3-1/TRBV3-2	TRBD1	TRBJ1-6	CASSQGFVRGLKSPLHF
TRBV19	-	TRBJ1-1	CAIRGEEVFF
TRBV21-1	-	TRBJ1-2	CASSKDEVRGGYGYTF
TRBV9	-	TRBJ2-2	CASSVRGTGELFF
TRBV5-1	-	TRBJ1-4	CASSLRRPERGSGATNEKLFF
TRBV6-2/TRBV6-3	TRBD2	TRBJ2-7	CASSGGGTSYEQYF
TRBV5-1	-	TRBJ2-1	CASSLDPADEQFF
TRBV2	-	TRBJ1-1	CASRVVTANTEAFF
TRBV29-1	-	TRBJ1-1	CSVTEDTEAFF
TRBV11-2	-	TRBJ1-2	CASSLNQDRRIYGYTF
TRBV7-6	-	TRBJ1-2	CASRSGDNYGYTF
TRBV11-3	-	TRBJ2-1	CASSLEGFKGDEQFF
TRBV7-9	-	TRBJ1-2	CASSLTALYGYTF
TRBV29-1	-	TRBJ2-3	CSTRELGTDTQYF
TRBV19	TRBD1	TRBJ1-6	CASSANMDRGSSPLHF
TRBV7-3	TRBD2	TRBJ2-5	CASSLRGTSGAPETQYF
TRBV13	TRBD1	TRBJ1-6	CASSSLKDNRGLNSPLHF
TRBV5-1	TRBD1	TRBJ2-7	CASSEGTGVMYEQYF
TRBV5-6	TRBD1	TRBJ1-1	CASSWPGQGTEAFF
TRBV7-2	TRBD1	TRBJ2-2	CASSSTGDANTGELFF
TRBV7-9	-	TRBJ1-1	CASSLEDWGRAFF
TRBV15	-	TRBJ1-5	CATSRQSNQPQHF
TRBV19	-	TRBJ2-6	CASSIQASSGANVLTF
TRBV28	-	TRBJ1-2	CASLSIRTAYGYTF
TRBV29-1	-	TRBJ1-1	CSVVRPLNTEAFF
TRBV7-2	TRBD2	TRBJ2-3	CASRRNWGGGTQYF
TRBV5-1	-	TRBJ1-4	CASREGPPTGVSEKLFF
TRBV6-1	-	TRBJ2-7	CASSEVDDSSYEQYF
TRBV27	-	TRBJ2-7	CASSLLGGNSYEQYF
TRBV12-3/TRBV12-4	-	TRBJ2-1	CASSLPGPDEQFF
TRBV21-1	-	TRBJ2-7	CASTPGHLPHEQYF
TRBV5-1	TRBD2	TRBJ2-3	CASSSQGLASDTQYF
TRBV5-1	-	TRBJ2-7	CASSLNPTSGQYF
TRBV9	-	TRBJ2-2	CASSAALANTGELFF
TRBV19	-	TRBJ1-1	CASSIGRLGEAFF
TRBV5-4	TRBD2	TRBJ2-3	CASSSRRLAGGPRDTQYF
TRBV6-2/TRBV6-3	-	TRBJ2-7	CASSYYREDEQYF